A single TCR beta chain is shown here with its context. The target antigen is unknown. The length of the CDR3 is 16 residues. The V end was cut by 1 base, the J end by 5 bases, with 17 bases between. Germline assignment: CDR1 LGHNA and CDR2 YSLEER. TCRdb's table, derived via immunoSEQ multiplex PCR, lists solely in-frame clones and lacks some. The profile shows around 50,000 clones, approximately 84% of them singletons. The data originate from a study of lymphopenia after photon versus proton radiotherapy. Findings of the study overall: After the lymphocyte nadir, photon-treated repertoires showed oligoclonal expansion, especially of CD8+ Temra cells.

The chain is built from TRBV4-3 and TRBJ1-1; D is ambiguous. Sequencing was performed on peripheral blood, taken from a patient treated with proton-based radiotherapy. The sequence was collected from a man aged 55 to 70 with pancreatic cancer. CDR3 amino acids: CASSQALRVGSTEAFF. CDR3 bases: TGCGCCAGCAGCCAAGCGCTTCGCGTGGGAAGTACTGAAGCTTTCTTT.